This TCR beta chain stems from a study of metastatic and nonmetastatic thyroid tumors. Across the study: From malignant and benign thyroid patients, repertoires in blood and in tumor or nodule tissue were compared.

V was shortened by 6 bases and J by 0 bases, with 24 bases between the two germline ends. The CDR3 runs to 18 residues. All patients were untreated before thyroid surgery. Study conclusions and caveats: Significantly greater TCR beta diversity was reportedly found in malignant thyroid tumors than in benign nodules (in blood and tumor).

In the authors' workflow: A classifier of distant metastasis in papillary thyroid cancer was built from CDR3 differences (across clinicopathological groups). TCRdb used MiXCR to call clones anew from the PCR reads. These V and J calls derive from TCRdb rather than the authors' analysis. The data show approximately 16,000 clones, 30% to 40% seen once. Remarks on this clone: Its cognate antigen is unknown.

The sequenced material came from blood. The rearrangement uses TRBV12-3 or TRBV12-4 and TRBJ2-7; D may be TRBD1 or TRBD2 (5 bases each). The origin of this receptor is a female donor with papillary thyroid cancer or a benign thyroid nodule (not recorded which). Some clones in this sample may be carry-over from other donors' samples. The CDR3 spells CASSRVREGTRSSYEQYF. The CDR3 DNA is TGTGCCAGCAGCCGCGTCCGTGAAGGGACCAGGAGCTCCTACGAGCAGTACTTC.